This T cell receptor beta chain came from a study of CD8 T cells in Susac syndrome. CDR1 is SGDLS, CDR2 YYNGEE, per germline. The CDR3 consists of 15 residues. V trimming: 0 bases; J trimming: 11 bases; junction bases outside the gene matches: 13. The authors reverse transcribed 0.5 to 1 ug RNA with random hexamers. TCRdb used MiXCR to reprocess the immunoSEQ multiplex PCR reads, holding one entry per CDR3 protein. The repertoire has approximately 230,000 distinct CDR3 sequences, over 85% of them found once; the top ten carry around 0.067%. V gene TRBV9 combines with J gene TRBJ1-1; 7 bases map to TRBD1. This sequence originates from a human donor with multiple sclerosis. Sequences were obtained from CD4+ T cells from PBMCs. CDR3 nucleotides: TGTGCCAGCAGCGTAGAGTCAAACAGGGGTGTTCCCGCTTTCTTT. Its translation is CASSVESNRGVPAFF.